These 15 T cell receptor beta chains came from one sample sequenced in a study of shared clonotypes between healthy human individuals. Produced via immunoSEQ multiplex PCR; TCRdb's table is partial and in-frame only. The table records over a million clones, around 82% of them present only once. Input material: memory CD4+ T cells from PBMCs. Noted subset: CD45RA-negative fraction. The source is a man between 18 and 35 years old in good health. Some clones in this sample may be carry-over from other donors' samples.

The chain carries TRBV6-5 and TRBJ1-1; the match to TRBD1 covers 9 bases. The CDR3 has 15 residues. The germline gives CDR1 MNHEY, CDR2 SVGAGI. J lost 3 bases, V lost 5 bases, and 7 bases had no gene match. For the CDR3, the DNA is TGTGCCAGCAGTCCGGAGACAGGGGGTTACACTGAAGCTTTCTTT. Its protein product is CASSPETGGYTEAFF.

This chain uses TRBV6-6 with TRBJ1-1, with D uncertain. The CDR3 spans 16 residues. Germline CDR1 and CDR2: MNHNY and SVGAGI (reference sequence). V lost 2 bases, J lost 0 bases, and 13 bases lay in between. This CDR3 reads CASSYPDGILNTEAFF. In DNA form, the CDR3 reads TGTGCCAGCAGTTACCCGGACGGAATTCTGAACACTGAAGCTTTCTTT.

The V gene is TRBV30, the J gene TRBJ2-4; no reliable D call. The length of the CDR3 is 15 residues. V was trimmed by 0 bases and J by 0 bases, leaving 9 bases between them. Germline lookup yields CDR1 GTSNPN and CDR2 SVGIG (reference sequence). The CDR3 DNA sequence: TGTGCCTGGAGTGTTTGGAATCTAGCCAAAAACATTCAGTACTTC. It encodes CAWSVWNLAKNIQYF. Full variable domain (remainder filled in from reference TRBV30 and TRBJ2-4): SQTIHQWPATLVQPVGSPLSLECTVEGTSNPNLYWYRQAAGRGLQLLFYSVGIGQISSEVPQNLSASRPQDRQFILSSKKLLLSDSGFYLCAWSVWNLAKNIQYFGAGTRLSVL.

The chain is built from TRBV11-2 and TRBJ1-5, with a tentative D call TRBD1 (5 bases). This CDR3 contains 15 residues. Germline V CDR1 and CDR2: SGHAT, FQNNGV. V lost 5 bases and J 4 bases, leaving 15 bases between the germline ends. CDR3 coding DNA: TGTGCCAGCAGCGCGATAAATGGGGGGAATCAGCCCCAGCATTTT. This encodes CASSAINGGNQPQHF.

This clone appeared a few times. The chain combines TRBV15 with TRBJ1-4; D call uncertain. The CDR3 runs to 14 residues. V was clipped by 3 bases and J by 8 bases, with 13 bases between them. CDR1 and CDR2 (germline): LNHNV, YYDKDF (reference sequence). The CDR3 DNA follows: TGTGCCACCAGCAGCGCCGGGGTTAGGGAAAAACTGTTTTTT. This translates into CATSSAGVREKLFF. The variable domain in full, completed from reference TRBV15 and TRBJ1-4, reads DAMVIQNPRYQVTQFGKPVTLSCSQTLNHNVMYWYQQKSSQAPKLLFHYYDKDFNNEADTPDNFQSRRPNTSFCFLDIRSPGLGDTAMYLCATSSAGVREKLFFGSGTQLSVL.

This sequence joins TRBV28 and TRBJ2-1, with TRBD2 as a possible D gene (5 bases). V lost 5 bases and J 4 bases, leaving 15 bases between the germline ends. Germline V gene data show CDR1 as MDHEN and CDR2 as SYDVKM. The length of the CDR3 is 15 residues. CDR3 nucleotides: TGTGCCAGCAGTCGCCCGGCGCTAGCTTACAATGAGCAGTTCTTC. It specifies CASSRPALAYNEQFF.

The V gene is TRBV6-1, the J gene TRBJ2-6; D is unclear. The CDR3 has 15 amino acids. Trimming took 6 bases from V and 4 from J, leaving 13 bases between them. Germline V gene sequence: CDR1 MNHNS, CDR2 SASEGT. The CDR3 region is CASSLGLSGANVLTF. The CDR3, as DNA: TGTGCCAGCAGCCTAGGGTTGTCGGGGGCCAACGTCCTGACTTTC.

CDR3 nucleotide sequence: TGTGCCACCAGCAGAGCGGGCAGGGGGACCTACGAGCAGTACTTC. Translating gives CATSRAGRGTYEQYF. The chain carries TRBV15 and TRBJ2-7, with 7 nucleotides matching TRBD1. The V gene end was trimmed by 1 base and the J gene end by 2 bases; junction bases not matched to a gene: 5. There are 15 residues in the CDR3. Germline V gene lookup returns CDR1 LNHNV and CDR2 YYDKDF (reference sequence). Full variable domain (outside the CDR3, taken from reference TRBV15 and TRBJ2-7): DAMVIQNPRYQVTQFGKPVTLSCSQTLNHNVMYWYQQKSSQAPKLLFHYYDKDFNNEADTPDNFQSRRPNTSFCFLDIRSPGLGDTAMYLCATSRAGRGTYEQYFGPGTRLTVT.

This clone was seen a single time. The chain links TRBV25-1 to TRBJ1-2; 9 positions agree with TRBD1. The ends lost 5 bases at V and 7 bases at J; junction bases unmatched: 11. Germline-derived CDR1 and CDR2 are MGHDK and SYGVNS. This CDR3 has 15 residues. CDR3 sequence reads: CASSIPGTGRGGYTF. The CDR3 DNA reads as TGTGCCAGCAGTATCCCCGGGACAGGGCGAGGTGGCTACACCTTC.

This clone has just a few counts. The CDR3 spells CASSGRGTDTQYF. The CDR3 nucleotides read TGTGCCAGCAGCGGCCGAGGCACAGATACGCAGTATTTT. The V gene is TRBV9, the J gene TRBJ2-3; D gene unclear. This CDR3 is built from 13 residues. Germline V gives CDR1 SGDLS, CDR2 YYNGEE. Trimming left V 3 bases short and J 1 base short, with 6 bases between.

The rearrangement joins TRBV7-2 to TRBJ2-1; D unclear. Germline CDR1 reads SGHTA; CDR2 reads FQGNSA. The CDR3 is 12 residues long. The V and J ends lost 5 bases and 9 bases respectively, with 11 bases between them. The CDR3 DNA is TGTGCCAGCAGCCCGGAACGGGCTGAGCAGTTCTTC. As protein: CASSPERAEQFF.

This chain links TRBV11-2 with TRBJ2-7; D call uncertain. The CDR3 spans 12 residues. Trimming left V 7 bases short and J 6 bases short, with 13 bases between. CDR1 and CDR2 from the germline V gene are SGHAT and FQNNGV. Here the CDR3 DNA reads TGTGCCAGCAACCTTGGAATGTCCGAGCAGTACTTC. Protein: CASNLGMSEQYF. The entire variable domain, with the rest obtained from reference TRBV11-2 and TRBJ2-7, is as follows: EAGVAQSPRYKIIEKRQSVAFWCNPISGHATLYWYQQILGQGPKLLIQFQNNGVVDDSQLPKDRFSAERLKGVDSTLKIQPAKLEDSAVYLCASNLGMSEQYFGPGTRLTVT.

The chain combines TRBV7-8 with TRBJ2-1; 7 bases fit TRBD2. Trimming took 6 bases from V and 7 from J; bases not matched to a gene: 9. Germline V gene sequence: CDR1 SGHVS, CDR2 FQNEAQ. The CDR3 is 14 residues long. The CDR3: CASSLLWRENEQFF. The CDR3 coding sequence is TGTGCCAGCAGTCTTCTTTGGCGGGAGAATGAGCAGTTCTTC.

The chain recombines TRBV14 with TRBJ1-1, with a possible D match to TRBD1 (6 bases). Looked up from germline, CDR1 is SGHDN and CDR2 is FVKESK. There are 17 residues in the CDR3. V dropped 0 bases and J dropped 3 bases, with 17 bases sitting between them. The CDR3 DNA follows: TGTGCCAGCAGCCAAGACCGGGGGCAGGTGGGGGACACTGAAGCTTTCTTT. The encoded protein is CASSQDRGQVGDTEAFF.

The chain uses TRBV5-1 and TRBJ1-1; D possibly corresponds to TRBD1 (5 bases). CDR1 SGHRS and CDR2 YFSETQ come from the germline V gene. The CDR3 has 15 amino acids. Trimming pared 3 bases from V and 4 bases from J, leaving 16 bases between. In nucleotides, the CDR3 is TGCGCCAGCAGCTCCTCCGGGACGGGAGTCACTGAAGCTTTCTTT. This encodes CASSSSGTGVTEAFF.